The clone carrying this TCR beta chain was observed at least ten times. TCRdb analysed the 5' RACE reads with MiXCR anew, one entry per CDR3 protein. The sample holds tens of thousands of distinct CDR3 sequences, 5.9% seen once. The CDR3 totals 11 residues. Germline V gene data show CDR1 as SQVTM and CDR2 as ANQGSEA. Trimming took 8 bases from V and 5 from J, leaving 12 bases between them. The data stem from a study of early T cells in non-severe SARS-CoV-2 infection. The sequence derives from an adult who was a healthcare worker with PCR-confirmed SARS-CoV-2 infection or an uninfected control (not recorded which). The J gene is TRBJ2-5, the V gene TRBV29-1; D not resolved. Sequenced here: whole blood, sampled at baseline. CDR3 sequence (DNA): TGCAGCCAAAGCCTCGGGGAGACCCAGTACTTC. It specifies CSQSLGETQYF. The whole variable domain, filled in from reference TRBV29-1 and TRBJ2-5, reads SAVISQKPSRDICQRGTSLTIQCQVDSQVTMMFWYRQQPGQSLTLIATANQGSEATYESGFVIDKFPISRPNLTFSTLTVSNMSPEDSSIYLCSQSLGETQYFGPGTRLLVL.